This record looks at one T cell receptor (beta chain) sequence and its context. V was pared by 0 bases and J by 5 bases, with 11 bases between. The CDR3 is made up of 14 amino acids. From germline, CDR1 is SGDLS and CDR2 YYNGEE. Original processing notes: Quantification of nucleated cells was approximated via reference gene primer amplification. Clones were sequenced by immunoSEQ multiplex PCR, and TCRdb holds only the in-frame ones, with some missing. That table gives V, J and clone size, and the DNA gave D and trimming. The sample holds about 190,000 clones, about 88% seen once. The data derive from a study of blood T cell repertoires in COVID-19. Study-level background: The study drew acute and convalescent COVID-19 samples from the United States, Italy and Spain. From T cells, B-cell-depleted T cells, or PBMCs came the material, which was cDNA or gDNA.

This clonotype was obtained from a woman aged 25 to 39 with active or convalescent COVID-19. The material sequenced was peripheral blood. V usage is TRBV9 and J usage is TRBJ2-5, with a tentative D call TRBD2 (5 bases). Written as DNA, the CDR3 is TGTGCCAGCAGCGTAGGGCTAGCAGTGGAGACCCAGTACTTC. It specifies CASSVGLAVETQYF.